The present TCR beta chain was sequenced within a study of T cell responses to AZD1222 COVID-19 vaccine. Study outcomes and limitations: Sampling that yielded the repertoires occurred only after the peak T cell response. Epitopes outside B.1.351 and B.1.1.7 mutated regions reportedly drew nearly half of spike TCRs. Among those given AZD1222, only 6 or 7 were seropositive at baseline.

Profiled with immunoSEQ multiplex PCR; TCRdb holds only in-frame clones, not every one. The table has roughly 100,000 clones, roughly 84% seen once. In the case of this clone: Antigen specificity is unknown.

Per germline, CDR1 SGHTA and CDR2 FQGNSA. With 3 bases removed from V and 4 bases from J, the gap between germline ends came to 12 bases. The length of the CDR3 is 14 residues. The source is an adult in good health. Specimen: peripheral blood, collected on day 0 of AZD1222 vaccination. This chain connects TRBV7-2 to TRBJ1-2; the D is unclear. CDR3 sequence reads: CASSFAQDLYGYTF. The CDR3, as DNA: TGTGCCAGCAGCTTTGCCCAGGACCTCTATGGCTACACCTTC.